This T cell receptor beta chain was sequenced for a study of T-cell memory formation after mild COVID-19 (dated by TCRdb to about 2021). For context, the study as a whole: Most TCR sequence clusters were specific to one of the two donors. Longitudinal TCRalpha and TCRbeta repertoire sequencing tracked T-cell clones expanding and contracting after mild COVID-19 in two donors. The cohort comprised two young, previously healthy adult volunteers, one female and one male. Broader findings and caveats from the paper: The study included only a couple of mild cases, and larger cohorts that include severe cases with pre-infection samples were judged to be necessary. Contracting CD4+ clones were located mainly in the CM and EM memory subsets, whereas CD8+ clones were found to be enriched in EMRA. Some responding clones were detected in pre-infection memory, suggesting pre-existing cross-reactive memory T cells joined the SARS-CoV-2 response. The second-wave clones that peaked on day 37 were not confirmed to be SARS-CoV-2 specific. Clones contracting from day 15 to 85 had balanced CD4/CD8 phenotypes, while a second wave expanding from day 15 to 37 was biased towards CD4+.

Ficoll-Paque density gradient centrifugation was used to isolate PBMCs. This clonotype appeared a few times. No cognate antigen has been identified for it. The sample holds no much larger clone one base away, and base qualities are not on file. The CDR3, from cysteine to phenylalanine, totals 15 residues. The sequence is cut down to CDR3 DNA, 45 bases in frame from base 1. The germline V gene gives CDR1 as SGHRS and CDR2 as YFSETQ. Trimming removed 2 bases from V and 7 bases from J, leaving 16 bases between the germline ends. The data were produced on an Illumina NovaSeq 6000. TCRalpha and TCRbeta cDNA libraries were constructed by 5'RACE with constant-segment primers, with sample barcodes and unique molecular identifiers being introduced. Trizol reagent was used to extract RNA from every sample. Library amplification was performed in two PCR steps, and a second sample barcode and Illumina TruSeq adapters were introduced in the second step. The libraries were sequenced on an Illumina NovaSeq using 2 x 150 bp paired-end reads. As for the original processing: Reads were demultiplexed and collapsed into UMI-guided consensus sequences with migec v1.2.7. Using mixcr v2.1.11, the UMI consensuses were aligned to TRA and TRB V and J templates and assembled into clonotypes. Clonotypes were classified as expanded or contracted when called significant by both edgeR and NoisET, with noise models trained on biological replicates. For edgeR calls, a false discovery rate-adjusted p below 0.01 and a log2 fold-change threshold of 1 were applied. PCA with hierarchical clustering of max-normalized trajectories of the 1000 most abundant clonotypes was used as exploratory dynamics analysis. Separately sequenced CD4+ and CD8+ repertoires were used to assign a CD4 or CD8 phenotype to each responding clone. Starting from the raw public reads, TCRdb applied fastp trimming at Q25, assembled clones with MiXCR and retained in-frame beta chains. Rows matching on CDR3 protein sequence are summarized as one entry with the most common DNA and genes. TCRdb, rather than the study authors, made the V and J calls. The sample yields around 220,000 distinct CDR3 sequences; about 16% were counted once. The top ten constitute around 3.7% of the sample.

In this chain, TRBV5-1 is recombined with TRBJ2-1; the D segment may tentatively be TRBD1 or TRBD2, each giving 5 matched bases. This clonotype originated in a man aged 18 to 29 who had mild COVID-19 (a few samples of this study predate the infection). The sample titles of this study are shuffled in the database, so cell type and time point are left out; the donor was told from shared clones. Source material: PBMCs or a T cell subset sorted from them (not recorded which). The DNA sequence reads TGCGCCAGCAGCTTCTCCTGGGGGTCTTTGAATGAGCAGTTCTTC. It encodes CASSFSWGSLNEQFF.